What follows are 5 T cell receptor beta chains derived from one specimen sequenced in a study of blood T cell repertoires in COVID-19 (TCRdb year 2020). The receptor library was made with the immunoSEQ multiplex PCR assay. Held by TCRdb, this immuneACCESS table contains in-frame sequences only and omits some clones. Under half of the omission traces to an unresolved V gene where checked; the cause of the rest is unknown. This sample holds 100,000 to 150,000 clones; roughly four fifths were observed only once. The ten largest clonotypes hold 2% to 3% of the sample. The sequencing sample was made of PBMCs or T cells enriched from blood (not recorded which). The receptor source for this set is a man in his forties or fifties with acute COVID-19.

The chain combines TRBV7-3 with TRBJ2-1; 11 bases are a match to TRBD2. With V trimmed by 8 bases and J by 5 bases, 5 bases remained unmatched. Germline V CDR1 and CDR2: SGHTA, FQGTGA. The CDR3 runs to 14 residues. The CDR3 DNA follows: TGTGCCAGCTCGACTAGCGGGGTCAACAATGAGCAGTTCTTC. This translates into CASSTSGVNNEQFF.

The rearrangement uses TRBV30 and TRBJ2-5, with 8 positions matching TRBD2. J gave up 3 bases and V 8 bases, and 8 bases lay outside the gene matches. The germline V gene encodes CDR1 GTSNPN and CDR2 SVGIG (reference sequence). This CDR3 spans 13 amino acids. Written as DNA, the CDR3 is TGTGCCCGGGCGGGGGGCGCGAAAGAGACCCAGTACTTC. Residues: CARAGGAKETQYF.

V is TRBV14 and J is TRBJ1-2; D is ambiguous. The CDR3 runs to 13 residues. In germline, CDR1 is SGHDN, CDR2 FVKESK. Trimming took 4 bases from V and 8 from J, leaving 14 bases between them. For the CDR3, the DNA is TGTGCCAGCAGCCGGTACGGCGGCGAGGGCTACACCTTC. Its translation is CASSRYGGEGYTF.

This rearrangement joins TRBV7-8 to TRBJ2-6; D not resolved. The ends were cut back, 5 bases at V and 1 base at J, with 18 bases in the middle. Germline CDR1 and CDR2: SGHVS and FQNEAQ. This CDR3 spans 18 amino acids. The CDR3: CASSLRVLAASGANVLTF. The CDR3 coding sequence is TGTGCCAGCAGCCTCCGGGTCTTGGCCGCATCTGGGGCCAACGTCCTGACTTTC. The full variable domain, rest sourced from reference TRBV7-8 and TRBJ2-6, is GAGVSQSPRYKVAKRGQDVALRCDPISGHVSLFWYQQALGQGPEFLTYFQNEAQLDKSGLPSDRFFAERPEGSVSTLKIQRTQQEDSAVYLCASSLRVLAASGANVLTFGAGSRLTVL.

This chain connects TRBV30 to TRBJ1-2; D is possibly TRBD1 (6 bases). This CDR3 comprises 13 residues. V lost 3 bases and J 4 bases, leaving 12 bases between the germline ends. Germline CDR1 GTSNPN, CDR2 SVGIG (reference sequence). CDR3 bases: TGTGCCTGGAGCTACAGGGTTTCCTATGGCTACACCTTC. Translated: CAWSYRVSYGYTF.